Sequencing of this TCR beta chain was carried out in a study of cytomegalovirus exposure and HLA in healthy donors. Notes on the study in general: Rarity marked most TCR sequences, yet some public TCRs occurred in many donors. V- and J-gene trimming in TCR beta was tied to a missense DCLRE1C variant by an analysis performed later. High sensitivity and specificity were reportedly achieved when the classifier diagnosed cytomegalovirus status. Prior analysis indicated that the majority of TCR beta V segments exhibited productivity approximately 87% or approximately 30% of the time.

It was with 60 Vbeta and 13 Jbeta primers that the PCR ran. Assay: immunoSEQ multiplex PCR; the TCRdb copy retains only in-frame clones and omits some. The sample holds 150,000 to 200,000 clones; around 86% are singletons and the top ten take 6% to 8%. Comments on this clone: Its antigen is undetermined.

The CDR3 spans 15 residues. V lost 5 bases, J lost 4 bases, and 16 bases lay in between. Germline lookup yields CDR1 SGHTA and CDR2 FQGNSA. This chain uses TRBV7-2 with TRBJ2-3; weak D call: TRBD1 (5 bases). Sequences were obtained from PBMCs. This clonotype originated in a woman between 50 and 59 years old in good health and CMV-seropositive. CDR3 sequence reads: CASSMWSGAADTQYF. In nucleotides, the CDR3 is TGTGCCAGCAGCATGTGGTCTGGGGCGGCAGATACGCAGTATTTT.